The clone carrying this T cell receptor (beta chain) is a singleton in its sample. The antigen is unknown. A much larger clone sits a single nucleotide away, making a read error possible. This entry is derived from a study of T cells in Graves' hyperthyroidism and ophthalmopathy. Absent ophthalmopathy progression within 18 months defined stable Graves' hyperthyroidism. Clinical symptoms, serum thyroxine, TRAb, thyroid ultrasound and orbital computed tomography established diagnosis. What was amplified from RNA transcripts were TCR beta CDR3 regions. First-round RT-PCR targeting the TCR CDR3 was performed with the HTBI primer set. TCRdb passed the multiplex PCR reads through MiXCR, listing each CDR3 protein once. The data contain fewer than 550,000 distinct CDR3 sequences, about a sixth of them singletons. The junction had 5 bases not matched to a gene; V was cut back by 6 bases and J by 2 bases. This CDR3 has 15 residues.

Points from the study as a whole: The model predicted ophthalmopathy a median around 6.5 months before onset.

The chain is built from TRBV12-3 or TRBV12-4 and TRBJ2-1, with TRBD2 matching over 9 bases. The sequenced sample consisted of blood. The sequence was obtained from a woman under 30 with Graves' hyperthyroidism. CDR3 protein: CASSPAGGPYNEQFF. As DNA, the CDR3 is TGTGCCAGCAGCCCAGCGGGAGGTCCCTACAATGAGCAGTTCTTC.